Below, one T cell receptor (beta chain) is given with its context. This specimen belongs to a study of cytomegalovirus exposure and HLA in healthy donors. For the study at large: A later analysis reported the same platform for the 90 to 150 validation repertoires and the roughly 700 first-cohort repertoires.

The V gene lost 2 bases and the J gene lost 6 bases, with 8 bases spanning the gap. Germline loops: CDR1 SGHNT, CDR2 YENEEA. CDR3 size: 13 residues. Donors were drawn from the approximately 110-subject validation cohort, separate from the roughly 670-subject first cohort. Sequencing used immunoSEQ multiplex PCR; TCRdb keeps in-frame clones, though not all of them. Among 95,000 to 150,000 clones listed, roughly 84% were seen once. What was sequenced was PBMCs. This rearrangement joins TRBV11-3 to TRBJ2-4, with D tentatively TRBD1 (6 bases). The receptor was derived from a woman under 40 in good health and CMV-seronegative. CDR3: CASSLPDRNIQYF. DNA for the CDR3: TGTGCCAGCAGCTTACCGGACAGAAACATTCAGTACTTC.